A selection of T cell receptor beta chains follows, all from one sample in a study of blood T cell repertoires in COVID-19. The assay was immunoSEQ multiplex PCR, and TCRdb's table has in-frame clones only and misses some. The data hold about 180,000 clones, with approximately 87% observed a single time. The sample consisted of peripheral blood. The source of these receptors is a man aged 65 to 79 with active or convalescent COVID-19. The conserved cysteine and the conserved F or W are not part of the CDR3 here.

TRBV27,TRBJ1-2,ASSLSGGPRYGYT
TRBV18,TRBJ2-1,ASAGRDTYNEQF
TRBV19,TRBJ1-5,ASQTMTGSNQPQH
TRBV18,TRBJ1-2,ASSPEEVGWGGYT
TRBV4-2,TRBJ2-1,ASSQVLREETYNEQF
TRBV30,TRBJ1-2,AWSATGWNNYGYT
TRBV18,TRBJ2-7,ASSWGQGDGEQY
TRBV7-2,TRBJ2-5,ASSLVGGRETQY
TRBV6-5,TRBJ1-2,ASSSMDSDYGYT
TRBV18,TRBJ1-1,ASSPRVLDTGTEAF
TRBV3-1/TRBV3-2,TRBJ2-5,ASSPIGAETQY
TRBV29-1,TRBJ2-7,SVEGSGQGHYEQY
TRBV5-1,TRBJ1-6,ASSLIGRENSPLH
TRBV5-1,TRBJ2-7,ASSPRGGRGSYEQY
TRBV7-6,TRBJ1-3,ASSYTRGSGNTIY
TRBV27,TRBJ1-4,ASRPRIRNEKLF
TRBV12-5,TRBJ1-1,ASGPWGGDLNTEAF
TRBV6-2/TRBV6-3,TRBJ1-2,ASSYTTVTNYGYT
TRBV3-1/TRBV3-2,TRBJ2-1,ASSQFVQGVSNEQF
TRBV6-6,TRBJ1-1,ASRPTTGGNTEAF
TRBV5-1,TRBJ1-1,ASSLAVSGTEAF
TRBV6-5,TRBJ2-5,ASSRTPEETQY
TRBV28,TRBJ2-7,ASSLYSGVNEQY
TRBV7-2,TRBJ1-2,ASSLGWGYT
TRBV19,TRBJ1-5,ATDQGVSNQPQH
TRBV2,TRBJ2-1,ASTRGREGYNEQF
TRBV5-8,TRBJ1-3,ASTLRRDTIY
TRBV6-2/TRBV6-3,TRBJ2-5,ASSRDREETQY
TRBV6-5,TRBJ1-1,ASNLQGVIWTEAF
TRBV12-5,TRBJ1-4,ASGLAKDSLATNEKLF
TRBV28,TRBJ2-7,ASSYSNSYEQY
TRBV5-4,TRBJ1-1,ASTSRGPVISRTEAF
TRBV4-2,TRBJ1-5,ASSQATGHKYSNQPQH
TRBV27,TRBJ2-2,ASSGDSNTGELF
TRBV19,TRBJ1-2,ASSFYRYGYT
TRBV28,TRBJ1-1,ASTPLPEGAF
TRBV7-2,TRBJ1-6,ASSLGQGTNSPLH
TRBV29-1,TRBJ1-2,SVTTGTGYGYT
TRBV5-1,TRBJ2-1,ASSPVAGNYNEQF
TRBV11-2,TRBJ1-1,ASSPRRRETEAF
TRBV6-6,TRBJ1-5,ASSRQGARGNQPQH
TRBV2,TRBJ1-1,ASNWAGDLAF
TRBV27,TRBJ1-5,ASSFRRGLNQPQH
TRBV20-1,TRBJ2-7,SASTPREGEQY
TRBV2,TRBJ2-2,ASSLLRAGGGGELF
TRBV7-3,TRBJ2-5,ASSQTSGRETQY
TRBV2,TRBJ2-7,ASSPGQGYSYEQY
TRBV27,TRBJ2-3,ASSEGGWTQY
TRBV19,TRBJ2-7,ASSVPGLAYEQY
TRBV18,TRBJ1-1,ASSPLEGSNTEAF
TRBV7-9,TRBJ2-5,ASSPIFSGLETQY
TRBV5-1,TRBJ2-3,ASSWNGRGGPDTQY
TRBV4-1,TRBJ2-5,ASSQGIASGRETQY
TRBV7-2,TRBJ1-4,ASSLAGGQANEKLF